Below are 27 T cell receptor beta chains sequenced from a single sample in a study of beta chain features in type 1 diabetes. The investigators reverse transcribed all of the isolated RNA, so they sequenced expressed TCRB transcripts. Only in-frame clones appear in the TCRdb table, and some are missing; sequencing was by immunoSEQ multiplex PCR. Found here are 360,000 or so clones, 15% to 20% of them singletons; the top ten hold approximately 0.041%. Sequencing was carried out using naive CD4+ T cells from blood. The receptors shown here come from a woman under 30 in good health.

The chain joins TRBV18 to TRBJ2-1; D may be TRBD1 (6 bases). Germline CDR1 and CDR2: KGHSH and LQKENI. This CDR3 has 16 residues. Trimming left V 2 bases short and J 0 bases short, with 11 bases between. For the CDR3, the DNA is TGTGCCAGCTCACCAGCGAGGGGGAGCTCCTACAATGAGCAGTTCTTC. Translating gives CASSPARGSSYNEQFF.

CDR3: CSTFTGTGGRYEQYF. The DNA of the CDR3 is TGCAGCACCTTCACCGGGACAGGGGGAAGGTACGAGCAGTACTTC. The chain recombines TRBV29-1 with TRBJ2-7; TRBD1 aligns across 11 bases. The CDR3 sequence is 15 residues long. Germline CDR1 SQVTM, CDR2 ANQGSEA. Losses at the gene ends were 8 bases for V and 4 bases for J; bases not matched to a gene: 13.

This chain links TRBV12-5 with TRBJ2-7; D might be TRBD2 (5 bases). Looked up from germline, CDR1 is LGHNT and CDR2 is FRNRAP. This CDR3 contains 11 residues. V was pared by 6 bases and J by 6 bases, with 9 bases between. As DNA, the CDR3 is TGTGCTAGTGGGCTAGCCGGCGAGCAGTACTTC. It specifies CASGLAGEQYF.

The chain combines TRBV9 with TRBJ2-7, with 7 bases aligning to TRBD1. CDR1 SGDLS and CDR2 YYNGEE come from the germline V gene. J lost 2 bases, V lost 4 bases, and 6 bases had no gene match. CDR3 length: 14 amino acids. DNA of the CDR3: TGTGCCAGCAGCCCCAACGACAGGGCCTACGAGCAGTACTTC. Residues: CASSPNDRAYEQYF.

Of note for this clone: This same CDR3 is encoded by further DNA sequences in the sample. J is TRBJ1-2 and V is TRBV29-1; tentatively, D is TRBD1 (5 bases). V was clipped by 2 bases and J by 2 bases, with 6 bases between them. This CDR3 spans 12 amino acids. Germline lookup yields CDR1 SQVTM and CDR2 ANQGSEA. CDR3 sequence: CSVETGNYGYTF. Written as DNA, the CDR3 is TGCAGCGTTGAAACAGGCAACTATGGCTACACCTTC.

The rearrangement joins TRBV9 to TRBJ2-1, with 10 bases matching TRBD2. From germline, CDR1 is SGDLS and CDR2 YYNGEE. The CDR3 runs to 15 residues. Losses at the gene ends were 0 bases for V and 9 bases for J; bases not matched to a gene: 6. As DNA, the CDR3 is TGTGCCAGCAGCGTAGGAATAGCGGGAGGAATTGAGCAGTTCTTC. The encoded protein is CASSVGIAGGIEQFF.

The chain couples TRBV19 to TRBJ2-3, with 10 bases aligning to TRBD2. CDR1 is LNHDA, CDR2 SQIVND, per germline (reference sequence). The CDR3 totals 16 residues. V gave up 2 bases and J gave up 0 bases; unmatched junction bases: 2. CDR3 coding DNA: TGTGCCAGTAGTATACAGCGGGGGGGGAGCACAGATACGCAGTATTTT. Translating it yields CASSIQRGGSTDTQYF.

The V and J genes are TRBV7-2 and TRBJ2-3, with a weak D call TRBD2 (6 bases). Germline V lookup: CDR1 SGHTA, CDR2 FQGNSA. The CDR3 is made up of 15 amino acids. The V end lost 3 bases, the J end lost 2 bases, and 12 bases lay between the germline ends. DNA for the CDR3: TGTGCCAGCAGCTTCGCGGCGGGGAACACAGATACGCAGTATTTT. Amino acids: CASSFAAGNTDTQYF.

The V call is TRBV6-1, the J call TRBJ2-7, with 10 positions matching TRBD2. The length of the CDR3 is 14 residues. J lost 6 bases, V lost 11 bases, and 13 bases had no gene match. Germline CDR1 reads MNHNS; CDR2 reads SASEGT. The CDR3 is CASGPAGGPFEQYF. The CDR3 DNA sequence: TGTGCCTCTGGCCCAGCGGGGGGGCCGTTCGAGCAGTACTTC.

The chain combines TRBV30 with TRBJ2-1; 10 bases fit TRBD2. V lost 3 bases and J lost 3; bases outside the gene matches: 5. There are 15 residues in the CDR3. Germline-derived CDR1 and CDR2 are GTSNPN and SVGIG (reference sequence). CDR3 loop: CAWRPLAGDYNEQFF. CDR3 bases: TGTGCCTGGAGGCCCCTAGCGGGAGACTACAATGAGCAGTTCTTC.

The V gene is TRBV28, the J gene TRBJ1-5; no reliable D call. Germline-derived CDR1 and CDR2 are MDHEN and SYDVKM. There are 12 residues in the CDR3. Between the trimmed V and J ends, which lost 1 base and 5 bases, there was a span of 3 bases. CDR3 sequence reads: CASSLYYQPQHF. The CDR3 nucleotides read TGTGCCAGCAGTTTATACTATCAGCCCCAGCATTTT.

This rearrangement joins TRBV4-1 to TRBJ2-5; 8 nucleotides align to TRBD2. V dropped 4 bases and J dropped 7; count of bases not matched to a gene: 2. Germline CDR1 is MGHRA and CDR2 is YSYEKL. This CDR3 comprises 12 residues. CDR3 in DNA: TGCGCCAGCAGCCCCGGGGGGGTGACCCAGTACTTC. Its protein product is CASSPGGVTQYF.

This clone was detected a few times. This rearrangement joins TRBV4-2 to TRBJ1-6; D unresolved. There are 14 residues in the CDR3. Trimming stripped 0 bases from V and 5 bases from J, with 5 bases between. From germline, CDR1 is LGHNA and CDR2 YNFKEQ. The CDR3 DNA reads as TGTGCCAGCAGCCAAGAACAGAATAATTCACCCCTCCACTTT. Protein product: CASSQEQNNSPLHF.

Written as DNA, the CDR3 is TGCGCCAGCAGCTTTGGACAGTTAGGGCAGCCCCAGCATTTT. It codes for CASSFGQLGQPQHF. The V call is TRBV4-1, the J call TRBJ1-5; perhaps TRBD1 as D (6 bases). Germline V gene lookup returns CDR1 MGHRA and CDR2 YSYEKL. The V and J ends lost 5 bases and 7 bases respectively, with 15 bases between them. The CDR3 covers 14 residues.

This clone was counted a few times. This chain links TRBV7-9 with TRBJ1-2; D gene unclear. Trimming pared 11 bases from V and 8 bases from J, leaving 24 bases between. The CDR3 has 14 amino acids. Germline CDR1 SEHNR, CDR2 FQNEAQ (reference sequence). The CDR3 reads CAAIKGGFERGYTF. DNA for the CDR3: TGTGCCGCGATAAAAGGAGGTTTCGAGAGGGGCTACACCTTC.

J is TRBJ2-5 and V is TRBV20-1, with D possibly TRBD2 on 6 matching bases. Gene TRBJ2-7 matches the end of the DNA better, so the J call may be wrong. Germline lookup yields CDR1 DFQATT and CDR2 SNEGSKA (reference sequence). The CDR3 sequence is 11 residues long. The CDR3 reads CSAREGHEQYF. The CDR3, as DNA: TGCAGTGCTAGGGAGGGCCACGAGCAGTACTTC.

This clone was found a few times. This chain joins TRBV18 and TRBJ1-2; tentative D call: TRBD1 (6 bases). V lost 3 bases, J lost 3 bases, and 11 bases lay in between. The CDR3 loop spans 14 amino acids. Germline lookup yields CDR1 KGHSH and CDR2 LQKENI. The CDR3 DNA sequence: TGTGCCAGCTCACCCACAGGGATGGACTATGGCTACACCTTC. It yields the protein CASSPTGMDYGYTF.

V gene TRBV29-1 combines with J gene TRBJ2-7; D may be TRBD1 (6 bases). The germline V gene has CDR1 SQVTM and CDR2 ANQGSEA. The CDR3 contains 14 residues. With 4 bases removed from V and 6 bases from J, the gap between germline ends came to 19 bases. The CDR3 is CSVGPDTTGTEQYF. The CDR3 DNA reads as TGCAGCGTTGGCCCCGACACGACAGGAACCGAGCAGTACTTC.

The rearrangement links TRBV7-6 to TRBJ2-7, with 7 positions matching TRBD2. CDR1 and CDR2 from the germline V gene are SGHVS and FNYEAQ. The CDR3 is 13 residues long. V was pared by 3 bases and J by 7 bases, with 6 bases of the junction left unmatched. The CDR3 protein is CASSFTAGGEQYF. In DNA, the CDR3 is TGTGCCAGCAGCTTCACAGCCGGGGGGGAGCAGTACTTC.

This clone occurred a few times. The chain links TRBV5-6 to TRBJ2-3; D is possibly TRBD2 (5 bases). Germline CDR1 reads SGHDT; CDR2 reads YYEEEE. Trimming shortened V by 1 base and J by 0 bases, and 6 bases separated the two germline ends. The CDR3 length is 14 residues. Here the CDR3 DNA reads TGTGCCAGCAGCTTGCCGGGGAGCACAGATACGCAGTATTTT. It yields the protein CASSLPGSTDTQYF.

The table lists this clone with a few counts. J is TRBJ1-4 and V is TRBV25-1, with a possible D match to TRBD1 (5 bases). Per germline, CDR1 MGHDK and CDR2 SYGVNS. This CDR3 comprises 15 residues. With 3 bases removed from V and 8 bases from J, the gap between germline ends came to 16 bases. CDR3 DNA sequence: TGTGCCAGCAGTGAGCGGAGGGGAGGAGGCGAAAAACTGTTTTTT. Translated: CASSERRGGGEKLFF. The whole variable domain, remainder taken from reference TRBV25-1 and TRBJ1-4, is EADIYQTPRYLVIGTGKKITLECSQTMGHDKMYWYQQDPGMELHLIHYSYGVNSTEKGDLSSESTVSRIRTEHFPLTLESARPSHTSQYLCASSERRGGGEKLFFGSGTQLSVL.

J is TRBJ1-2 and V is TRBV30; 9 bases are shared with TRBD1. Germline V CDR1 and CDR2: GTSNPN, SVGIG (reference sequence). The trim removed 6 bases at V and 8 bases at J, leaving 10 bases unmatched. The CDR3 contains 13 residues. This chain's CDR3 is CACKGQGSKGYTF. The CDR3 DNA sequence: TGTGCCTGTAAGGGACAGGGAAGTAAGGGCTACACCTTC. The whole variable domain, filled in from reference TRBV30 and TRBJ1-2, reads SQTIHQWPATLVQPVGSPLSLECTVEGTSNPNLYWYRQAAGRGLQLLFYSVGIGQISSEVPQNLSASRPQDRQFILSSKKLLLSDSGFYLCACKGQGSKGYTFGSGTRLTVV.

Only a few counts were recorded for this clone. The chain recombines TRBV4-1 with TRBJ2-2; D is undetermined. V lost 3 bases and J lost 5, with 10 bases in between. This CDR3 region has 14 residues. CDR1 MGHRA and CDR2 YSYEKL come from the germline V gene. The CDR3 sequence is CASSQSGGTGELFF. The CDR3 nucleotides read TGCGCCAGCAGCCAGTCGGGTGGGACCGGGGAGCTGTTTTTT.

This clone was found a few times. The chain is built from TRBV19 and TRBJ2-1; possibly TRBD2 for D (6 bases). V was pared by 3 bases and J by 8 bases, with 8 bases between. This CDR3 comprises 12 residues. Germline assignment: CDR1 LNHDA and CDR2 SQIVND (reference sequence). CDR3 region: CASSMEGDEQFF. The CDR3 nucleotides are TGTGCCAGTAGTATGGAGGGCGATGAGCAGTTCTTC.

This chain uses TRBV7-3 with TRBJ2-3; 7 bases are shared with TRBD1. The CDR3 spans 15 residues. Germline-derived CDR1 and CDR2 are SGHTA and FQGTGA. Trimming cost V 1 base and J 2 bases; bases outside gene matches: 3. CDR3 protein: CASSLIGGDTDTQYF. The CDR3 DNA reads as TGTGCCAGCAGCTTAATAGGGGGCGACACAGATACGCAGTATTTT.

J is TRBJ2-2 and V is TRBV5-4; D unresolved. CDR1 SGHNT and CDR2 YYREEE come from the germline V gene (reference sequence). This CDR3 spans 13 amino acids. Trimming took off 4 bases at V and 4 bases at J, with 8 bases between the two ends. The CDR3 loop is CASSQQPTGELFF. CDR3 coding DNA: TGTGCCAGCAGCCAACAACCCACCGGGGAGCTGTTTTTT.

This clone was recorded a few times. This sequence joins TRBV29-1 and TRBJ2-2; D gene uncertain. The V end lost 6 bases, the J end lost 1 base, and 6 bases lay between the germline ends. This CDR3 is built from 12 residues. Germline-derived CDR1 and CDR2 are SQVTM and ANQGSEA. CDR3 residues: CSVQQNTGELFF. The DNA for the CDR3 is TGCAGCGTGCAACAGAACACCGGGGAGCTGTTTTTT.